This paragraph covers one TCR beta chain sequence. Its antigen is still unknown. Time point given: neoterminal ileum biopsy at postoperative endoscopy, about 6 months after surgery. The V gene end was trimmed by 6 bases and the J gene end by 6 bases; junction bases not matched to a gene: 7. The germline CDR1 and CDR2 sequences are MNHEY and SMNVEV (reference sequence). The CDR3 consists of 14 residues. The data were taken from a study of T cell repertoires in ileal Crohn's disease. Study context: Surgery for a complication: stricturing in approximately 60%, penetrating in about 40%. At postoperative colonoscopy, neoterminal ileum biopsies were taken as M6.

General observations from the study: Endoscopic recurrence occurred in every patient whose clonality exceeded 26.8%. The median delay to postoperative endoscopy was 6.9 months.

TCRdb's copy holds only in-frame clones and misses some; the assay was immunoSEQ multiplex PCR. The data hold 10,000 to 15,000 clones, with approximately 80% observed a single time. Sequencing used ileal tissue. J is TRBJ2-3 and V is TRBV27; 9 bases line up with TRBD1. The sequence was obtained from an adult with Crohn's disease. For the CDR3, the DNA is TGTGCCAGCAGGAGACCCGGACAGGGGGATACGCAGTATTTT. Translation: CASRRPGQGDTQYF.